This T cell receptor beta chain emerged from a study of breast tumors, draining lymph nodes, adjacent tissues listed by TCRdb under 2016. For context, the study as a whole: TCR beta repertoires were compared across tumor, adjacent nontumor tissue and axillary lymph nodes obtained from breast cancer patients. The study aimed to assess the relationships and possible T-cell exchange between tumor, surrounding tissue and draining lymph node repertoires in human breast cancer.

The CDR3 starts with the cysteine, ends with the phenylalanine, and has 15 residues. Only the CDR3 part of the read is kept: 45 bases, read in frame from the first base. CDR1 SGHNT and CDR2 YYREEE were looked up in the germline V gene (reference sequence). Overall results and qualifications from the work: The data were considered consistent with most tumor T cells being derived from the lymph node and subsequently expanding within tumor tissue. Tumor T-cell repertoires showed less diversity than lymph node repertoires and more diversity than nontumor tissue repertoires, and tumor T-cell repertoires showed preferential V and J gene usage. In luminal-like breast cancer, tumor and nontumor tissue repertoires resembled each other significantly more than in basal-like breast cancer. The conclusion that tumor T cells originate in lymph nodes was framed as consistent with a hypothesis rather than directly demonstrated.

For sequencing, an Illumina HiSeq 2000 was employed. TCR beta chain libraries were generated by multiplex PCR amplification. High-throughput sequencing was used to analyze the amplified TCR beta chain products. TCRdb passed the public sequencing reads through fastp at Q25 and MiXCR, retaining productive beta sequences. One record per CDR3 amino acid sequence lists the most common genes and DNA. In all, the sample holds over 250,000 distinct CDR3 sequences, and roughly 30% of those were seen once. Roughly 1.2% of the sample is held by the ten biggest clonotypes. The lymph node samples were taken from the axillary draining lymph nodes of breast cancer patients. This clonotype is a singleton in its sample. What this receptor recognizes is not known. This may be a read error: a much more frequent sequence differs by one nucleotide.

The TCR originated in a female donor with breast cancer. Some clones in this sample may be carry-over from other donors' samples. The sequence links TRBV5-4 to TRBJ2-7; the central 8 bases match TRBD1. Sequencing was performed on axillary lymph node tissue. The DNA is as follows: TGTGCCGGCAGCCAAGGGACAGGTAGCTCCTACGAGCAGTACTTC. This sequence encodes CAGSQGTGSSYEQYF.